This passage covers 26 T cell receptor delta chains from one sample sequenced in a study of gamma-delta T cells after stem cell transplantation (dated by TCRdb to about 2016). Receptor libraries were prepared by RT-PCR. Sequenced using an Illumina MiSeq. TCRdb reprocessed the public data with the CATT caller; entries with the same nucleotide sequence were combined afterwards. Present in this sample are 2,000 to 2,500 delta-chain clones, about 1.9% of which were seen just once. 15% to 20% of the sample rests with the top ten. The specimen was gamma-delta T cells. These receptors were collected from a human donor. It is not recorded whose cells these are; they may come from a transplant donor.

This clone was seen only a few times. A much more abundant neighbour one base away suggests this may be a read error. The chain combines TRDV2 with TRDJ1; 8 nucleotides line up with TRDD3. The CDR3 consists of 20 residues. Germline values: CDR1 GEAIGNYY, CDR2 EKD. The CDR3 DNA is TGTGCCTGTGACACCCCCCGTTCCTGGGGGACCGAATTGTACACCGATAAACTCACCTTT. Encoded protein: CACDTPRSWGTELYTDKLTF.

This clone was observed a handful of times. TCRdb's protein, taken from a much larger clone, differs from this DNA's translation at residue 10, likely owing to a read error; the protein displayed comes from the DNA. The gene calls are TRDV2 and TRDJ2, with D possibly TRDD3 on 6 matching bases. Per germline, CDR1 GEAIGNYY and CDR2 EKD. The V and J ends lost 0 bases and 4 bases respectively, with 23 bases between them. The CDR3 sequence is 19 residues long. This chain's CDR3 is CACDTVSGGHALGTAQLFF. The CDR3 DNA follows: TGTGCCTGTGACACCGTATCAGGGGGACACGCGCTTGGGACAGCACAACTCTTCTTT.

This clone was found many times. This clone may be a read error of a much larger clone one base away. Distinct nucleotide sequences in the sample also encode this CDR3. For the CDR3, the DNA is TGTGCCTGTGACCGACTAGGGGATAGCGATAAACTCATCTTT. Its protein product is CACDRLGDSDKLIF. The chain links TRDV2 to TRDJ1, with 7 bases that match TRDD3. Germline CDR1 reads GEAIGNYY; CDR2 reads EKD. The CDR3 contains 14 residues. V lost 3 bases to trimming and J lost 4 bases; unmatched junction nucleotides: 7.

This clone was seen a handful of times. The likely explanation is a read error, given a far larger clone one base away. Other DNA sequences from this sample encode an identical CDR3 as well. V usage is TRDV2 and J usage is TRDJ1; 12 bases match TRDD3. The length of the CDR3 is 19 residues. The V gene's germline CDR1 is GEAIGNYY and CDR2 EKD. CDR3 in DNA: TGTGCCTGTGACACCGTACTGGGGGATACTGAGTCCGGCACCGATAAACTCATCTTC. Encoded protein: CACDTVLGDTESGTDKLIF.

A note on this clone: The protein that TCRdb holds for this DNA derives from a much larger clone and differs from the translated DNA at residue 11, which likely indicates a read error; the protein shown here is translated from the DNA. V is TRDV2 and J is TRDJ1, with 8 bases lining up with TRDD3. CDR3 size: 17 residues. The V gene's germline CDR1 is GEAIGNYY and CDR2 EKD. The ends lost 0 bases at V and 0 bases at J; junction bases unmatched: 8. CDR3 amino acids: CACDTVWGNEHTDKLIF. The CDR3 DNA reads as TGTGCCTGTGACACCGTCTGGGGGAACGAGCACACCGATAAACTCATCTTT.

This clone occurred a few times. A read error likely explains this, since a far larger clone differs by one base. This chain links TRDV2 with TRDJ1, with TRDD3 matching over 8 bases. Per germline, CDR1 GEAIGNYY and CDR2 EKD. Trimming removed 3 bases from V and 10 bases from J; junction bases left unmatched: 12. The CDR3 contains 14 residues. Written as DNA, the CDR3 is TGTGCCTGTGACGCCCTGGGGGACAAGGGAGGACTCATCTTT. The encoded protein is CACDALGDKGGLIF.

Turning to this clone: TCRdb pairs this DNA with a much larger clone's protein that differs at residue 11, likely a read error; the protein shown was translated from the DNA. The chain combines TRDV2 with TRDJ1; TRDD3 might be the D (6 bases). Per germline, CDR1 GEAIGNYY and CDR2 EKD. The CDR3 has 14 amino acids. CDR3 in DNA: TGTGCCTGTGACGTACTGGGAAAATACGATACACTCATCTTT. Translated: CACDVLGKYDTLIF.

This chain uses TRDV1 with TRDJ1; 9 bases agree with TRDD3. Trimming cost V 3 bases and J 5 bases; bases outside gene matches: 19. Germline assignment: CDR1 TSWWSYY and CDR2 QGS. The length of the CDR3 is 19 residues. The CDR3, as DNA: TGTGCTCTTGGGGACCTCCCTCCTTCCGTGGGGATACGAGAGGATAAACTCATCTTT. Amino acid sequence: CALGDLPPSVGIREDKLIF.

This clone turned up a few times. A read error is possible here, since a much larger clone lies one base away. V is TRDV2 and J is TRDJ3; 11 positions match TRDD3. Looked up from germline, CDR1 is GEAIGNYY and CDR2 is EKD. This CDR3 has 22 residues. The CDR3 nucleotides read TGTGCCTGTGATACACCAGGTGGGGGATACGCGATGAAGCCCTGGGGCACCCGACAGATGTTTTTC. Its translation is CACDTPGGGYAMKPWGTRQMFF.

Remarks on this clone: A much larger clone sits a single nucleotide away, making a read error possible. The genes are TRDV1 and TRDJ1; 10 nucleotides agree with TRDD3. Germline-derived CDR1 and CDR2 are TSWWSYY and QGS. The CDR3 extends over 27 amino acids. With 6 bases clipped from V and 3 bases from J, the junction kept 43 bases outside the gene matches. This chain's CDR3 is CALGPTYAFLRPNWGILPTQYPDKLIF. The CDR3, as DNA: TGTGCTCTTGGTCCCACTTACGCGTTCCTACGACCTAATTGGGGGATACTCCCAACGCAATATCCCGATAAACTCATCTTT.

This clone was counted between two and nine times. A read error likely explains this, since a far larger clone differs by one base. This specimen includes other DNA sequences encoding the same CDR3. The gene calls are TRDV2 and TRDJ1; 13 bases map to TRDD3. The V segment lost 1 base and the J segment 8 bases; nucleotides outside the gene matches: 18. CDR1 GEAIGNYY and CDR2 EKD come from the germline V gene. The CDR3 sequence is 19 residues long. The CDR3 reads CACDTSFTGGYAHFDKLIF. CDR3 in DNA: TGTGCCTGTGACACGAGCTTCACTGGGGGATACGCGCACTTCGACAAACTCATCTTT.

About this clone itself: A read error likely explains why the TCRdb protein, taken from a much larger clone, differs from this DNA's translation at residue 10; the protein shown is translated from the DNA. J is TRDJ1 and V is TRDV2; 8 nucleotides agree with TRDD3. V lost 0 bases to trimming and J lost 0 bases; unmatched junction nucleotides: 14. The CDR3 spans 19 residues. The V gene's germline CDR1 is GEAIGNYY and CDR2 EKD. The CDR3 sequence: CACDTVTGGRGMYTDKLIF. Here the CDR3 DNA reads TGTGCCTGTGACACCGTAACTGGGGGCCGAGGGATGTACACCGATAAACTCATCTTT.

By proportion, this clone is medium-sized. Other DNA sequences of this sample code for an identical CDR3. The CDR3 DNA follows: TGTGCTCTTGGGGAAAGAAAAGGACTGGGGGATAGGAGGACAGCACAACTCTTCTTT. It is translated as CALGERKGLGDRRTAQLFF. The rearrangement uses TRDV1 and TRDJ2; 11 bases are shared with TRDD3. Germline CDR1 and CDR2: TSWWSYY and QGS. V shed 2 bases, J shed 4 bases, and the junction held 12 bases outside the gene matches. The CDR3 has 19 residues.

This clone qualifies as medium-sized. This clone may be a read error of a much larger clone one base away. Other nucleotide sequences in the sample specify the same CDR3. The rearrangement uses TRDV2 and TRDJ1; 7 bases line up with TRDD3. CDR3 length: 21 amino acids. Germline CDR1 reads GEAIGNYY; CDR2 reads EKD. CDR3 nucleotides: TGTGCCTGTGACACCGTGGATCCCCTTGGTGGGGGACCTCCCTACACCGATAAGCTCATCTTT. Translated: CACDTVDPLGGGPPYTDKLIF.

As concerns this clone: A read error likely explains why the TCRdb protein, taken from a much larger clone, differs from this DNA's translation at residue 2; the protein shown is translated from the DNA. The V gene is TRDV2, the J gene TRDJ3; 10 nucleotides agree with TRDD3. The CDR3 is 18 residues long. The V gene's germline CDR1 is GEAIGNYY and CDR2 EKD. The CDR3 nucleotides read TGTTCCTGTGACCCCGTTCTGGGGGATACCTGGGACACCCGACAGATGTTTTTC. The encoded protein is CSCDPVLGDTWDTRQMFF.

As concerns this clone: A far bigger clonotype differs at one base, so this is likely a read error. The gene calls are TRDV2 and TRDJ1; the match to TRDD3 covers 8 bases. The CDR3 has 21 amino acids. The V gene end was trimmed by 1 base and the J gene end by 1 base; junction bases not matched to a gene: 22. Germline V gives CDR1 GEAIGNYY, CDR2 EKD. The CDR3 spells CACDTVFLSSVLGGRTDKLIF. Here the CDR3 DNA reads TGTGCCTGTGACACTGTTTTTCTTTCTTCCGTACTGGGGGGTCGCACCGATAAACTCATCTTT.

On this clone: TCRdb pairs this DNA with a much larger clone's protein that differs at residue 15, likely a read error; the protein shown was translated from the DNA. J is TRDJ1 and V is TRDV1; 8 bases agree with TRDD2. The CDR3 length is 21 residues. V dropped 4 bases and J dropped 7; count of bases not matched to a gene: 29. Germline V gene lookup returns CDR1 TSWWSYY and CDR2 QGS. This CDR3 reads CALGARFLRLLSRGVRPKLIF. Written as DNA, the CDR3 is TGTGCTCTTGGGGCCCGCTTCCTACGTTTATTGAGTAGAGGGGTACGGCCTAAACTCATCTTT.

This clone came up a few times. This likely came from a read error, as a far larger clone is one base away. The sample contains more than one DNA sequence encoding this CDR3. This chain uses TRDV1 with TRDJ1; 8 positions match TRDD3. CDR3 size: 20 residues. The V gene's germline CDR1 is TSWWSYY and CDR2 QGS. The DNA of the CDR3 is TGTGCTCTTGGGGATCCGCGTTCCTTCGCCTACTGGGGGCCCCACGATAAACTCATTTTT. Encoded protein: CALGDPRSFAYWGPHDKLIF.

A few counts support this clone. This same CDR3 is encoded by further DNA sequences in the sample. V gene TRDV2 combines with J gene TRDJ1, with TRDD3 matching 12 bases. The germline V gene has CDR1 GEAIGNYY and CDR2 EKD. The CDR3 consists of 18 residues. With V trimmed by 1 base and J by 1 base, 9 bases remained unmatched. The CDR3 is CACDTLTGGYIGTDKLIF. CDR3 DNA sequence: TGTGCCTGTGACACTCTCACTGGGGGATACATTGGCACCGATAAACTCATCTTT.

Of note for this clone: With a far larger clone one base away, a read error is the likely cause. The sample carries other DNA sequences with the same CDR3. The chain has TRDV2 and TRDJ1, with TRDD3 matching 7 bases. This CDR3 spans 15 amino acids. Germline values: CDR1 GEAIGNYY, CDR2 EKD. The ends lost 7 bases at V and 5 bases at J; junction bases unmatched: 15. In DNA form, the CDR3 reads TGTGCCTGCGATCTTACTGGGGATCGCAAAGATAAACTCATCTTT. Translation: CACDLTGDRKDKLIF.

A note on this clone: The protein TCRdb gives is from a much larger clone and does not agree with this DNA's translation at residue 3, likely a read error; the protein shown here comes from the DNA. The rearrangement joins TRDV2 to TRDJ3, with 9 bases lining up with TRDD3. In germline, CDR1 is GEAIGNYY, CDR2 EKD. This CDR3 has 19 residues. CDR3 in amino acids: CARDSSGGFSSWDTRQMFF. CDR3 DNA sequence: TGTGCCCGTGACTCCTCTGGGGGATTCAGCTCCTGGGACACCCGACAGATGTTTTTC.

The chain employs TRDV2 and TRDJ1; 10 bases fit TRDD3. Losses at the gene ends were 0 bases for V and 1 base for J; bases not matched to a gene: 10. CDR3 length: 18 residues. Germline CDR1 GEAIGNYY, CDR2 EKD. CDR3 nucleotides: TGTGCCTGTGACACCGCCGATGGGGGATACATTGGCACCGATAAACTCATCTTT. It yields the protein CACDTADGGYIGTDKLIF.

On this clone: TCRdb's protein for this DNA is that of a much larger clone and differs from the translation at residue 9, likely a read error; the protein shown is the DNA translation. This chain connects TRDV2 to TRDJ1; 9 bases align to TRDD3. With 1 base clipped from V and 4 bases from J, the junction kept 9 bases outside the gene matches. The CDR3 has 16 amino acids. From germline, CDR1 is GEAIGNYY and CDR2 EKD. DNA of the CDR3: TGTGCCTGTGACACGGTACTGGGGGAAACGATCGATAAACTCATCTTT. Protein: CACDTVLGETIDKLIF.

The chain combines TRDV2 with TRDJ1, with 7 bases matching TRDD3. The V gene's germline CDR1 is GEAIGNYY and CDR2 EKD. With V trimmed by 1 base and J by 0 bases, 13 bases remained unmatched. The CDR3 runs to 18 residues. The CDR3 DNA reads as TGTGCCTGTGACACACTGGGGAATACACCACTGTACACCGATAAACTCATCTTT. Protein sequence: CACDTLGNTPLYTDKLIF.

In its sample, this clone was seen a few times. A read error likely explains this, since a far larger clone differs by one base. Additional DNA sequences in this sample encode the identical CDR3. The chain has TRDV3 and TRDJ1; D uncertain. Per the germline V gene, CDR1 is TVYSNPD and CDR2 is GDNSRS (reference sequence). The CDR3 contains 17 residues. The DNA of the CDR3 is TGTGCTTTTTTCTCGTCGCGGGTGAGACGAGGAACCGATAAACTCATCTTT. Translating it yields CAFFSSRVRRGTDKLIF. Variable domain in full (rest from reference TRDV3 and TRDJ1): CDKVTQSSPDQTVASGSEVVLLCTYDTVYSNPDLFWYRIRPDYSFQFVFYGDNSRSEGADFTQGRFSVKHILTQKAFHLVISPVRTEDSATYYCAFFSSRVRRGTDKLIFGKGTRVTVEP.

This clone was observed a handful of times. This probably arose from a read error, given a far larger clone one base away. The chain's CDR3 is CACDVLGQYDKLIF. DNA of the CDR3: TGTGCCTGTGACGTACTGGGGCAATACGATAAACTCATCTTT. This sequence joins TRDV2 and TRDJ1, with 7 bases lining up with TRDD3. The CDR3 has 14 residues. Per the germline V gene, CDR1 is GEAIGNYY and CDR2 is EKD. V gave up 3 bases and J gave up 4 bases; unmatched junction bases: 7.